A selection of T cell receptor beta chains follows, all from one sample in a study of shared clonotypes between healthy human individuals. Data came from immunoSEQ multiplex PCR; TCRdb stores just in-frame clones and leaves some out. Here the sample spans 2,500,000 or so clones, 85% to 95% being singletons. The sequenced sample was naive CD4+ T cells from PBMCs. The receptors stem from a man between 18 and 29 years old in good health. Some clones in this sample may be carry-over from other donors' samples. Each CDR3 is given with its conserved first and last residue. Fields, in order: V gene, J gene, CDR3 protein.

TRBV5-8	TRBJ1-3	CASTRGNTIYF
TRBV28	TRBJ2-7	CASGPEGGTYEQYF
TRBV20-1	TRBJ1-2	CSANRGYGYTF
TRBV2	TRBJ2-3	CASIITVGADTQYF
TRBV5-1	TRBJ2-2	CASSSPQTGDTGELFF
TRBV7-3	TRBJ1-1	CASSSLGRREAFF
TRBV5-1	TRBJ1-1	CASSLGQVDTEAFF
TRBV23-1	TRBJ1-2	CASSHHDTRGDGYTF
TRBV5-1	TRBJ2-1	CASSPGPNSYNEQFF
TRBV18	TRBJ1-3	CASSPHRRGGVGTIYF
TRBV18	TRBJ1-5	CASSADRDQPQHF
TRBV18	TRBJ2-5	CASSPVSQETQYF
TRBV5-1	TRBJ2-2	CASSFLAGTGTGELFF
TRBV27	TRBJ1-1	CASSYLGRVGTEAFF
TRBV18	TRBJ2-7	CASSPLSYEQYF
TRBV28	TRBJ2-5	CASRGTSGREPSQETQYF
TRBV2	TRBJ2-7	CASSLTGGLREQYF
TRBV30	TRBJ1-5	CAWSRGPYQPQHF
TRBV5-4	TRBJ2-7	CASSLAGAHEQYF
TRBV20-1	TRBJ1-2	CSAYRGSGYTF
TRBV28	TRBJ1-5	CASLLQGQPQHF
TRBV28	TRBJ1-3	CASTPRVGSSGNTIYF
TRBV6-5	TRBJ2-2	CASSYLEVTGELFF
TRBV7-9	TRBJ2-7	CASSFPSYEQYF
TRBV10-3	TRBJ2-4	CAITGGAGGNIQYF
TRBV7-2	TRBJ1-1	CASSLNRGITEAFF
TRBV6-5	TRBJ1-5	CASSPRGDQPQHF
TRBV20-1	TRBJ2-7	CSAKAGAEQYF
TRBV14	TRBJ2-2	CASTPHDSGELFF
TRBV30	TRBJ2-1	CAWRWLGGSYNEQFF
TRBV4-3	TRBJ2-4	CASSQEHETLAKNIQYF
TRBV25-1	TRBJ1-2	CASSEFGESYGYTF
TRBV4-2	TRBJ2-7	CASSQDRGFPYEQYF
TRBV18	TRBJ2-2	CASSPGTGSTGELFF
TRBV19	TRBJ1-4	CASSIWAPGNEKLFF
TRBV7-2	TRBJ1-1	CASSFWETTEAFF
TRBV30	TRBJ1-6	CAWSGDAWSLHF
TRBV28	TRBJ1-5	CASSSPRQGVRNQPQHF
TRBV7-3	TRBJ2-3	CASSLNPGLAGGGDTQYF